These T cell receptor beta chains were read from a single sample in a study of shared clonotypes between healthy human individuals. TCRdb's copy holds only in-frame clones and misses some; the assay was immunoSEQ multiplex PCR. The sample records 850,000 to 1,100,000 clones, roughly 80% being singletons. The specimen sequenced was memory CD4+ T cells from PBMCs. The source is a man aged 18 to 35 in good health. Some clones in this sample may be carry-over from other donors' samples. The conserved cysteine and the conserved F or W are not part of the CDR3 here. Fields, in order: CDR3 protein, V gene, J gene.

cdr3_aa: ASSPGDRGDQPQH
v_call: TRBV28
j_call: TRBJ1-5

cdr3_aa: ASGDYEQY
v_call: TRBV2
j_call: TRBJ2-7

cdr3_aa: ASRRSTSGNTIY
v_call: TRBV6-5
j_call: TRBJ1-3

cdr3_aa: ASSQDLGTSGTDTQY
v_call: TRBV4-2
j_call: TRBJ2-3

cdr3_aa: AWSWGNTIY
v_call: TRBV30
j_call: TRBJ1-3

cdr3_aa: ASSRGRSVDTQY
v_call: TRBV11-3
j_call: TRBJ2-3

cdr3_aa: ASSFEFPSSYT
v_call: TRBV5-6
j_call: TRBJ1-2

cdr3_aa: ASRLPGSGNTIY
v_call: TRBV28
j_call: TRBJ1-3

cdr3_aa: ASSLGLANYGYT
v_call: TRBV7-2
j_call: TRBJ1-2

cdr3_aa: ASSPPGQGVRNQPQH
v_call: TRBV27
j_call: TRBJ1-5